The TCR beta chain described here comes from a study of sequential checkpoint blockade in melanoma. Overall study: Arm A got nivolumab then ipilimumab; arm B the reverse, 1:1. Maintenance nivolumab came after either treatment sequence.

J lost 9 bases, V lost 3 bases, and 5 bases had no gene match. Germline CDR1 and CDR2: LGHNA and YSLEER. This CDR3 spans 13 amino acids. Produced via immunoSEQ multiplex PCR; TCRdb's table is partial and in-frame only. This sample has about 13,000 clones, with 60% to 80% found just once. Treatment in this sample: randomized to nivolumab then ipilimumab (arm A) or the reverse (arm B). This chain connects TRBV4-3 to TRBJ2-1, with TRBD1 identical over 7 bases. The sequence derives from a human patient with melanoma. Some clones in this sample may be carry-over from other donors' samples. Here the sequenced sample was CD8+ T cells sorted from blood (inferred from file names), taken from a patient given nivolumab and ipilimumab in sequence. CDR3 in DNA: TGCGCCAGCAGCCATAAGGGGGCGGGTGAGCAGTTCTTC. Encoded protein: CASSHKGAGEQFF.